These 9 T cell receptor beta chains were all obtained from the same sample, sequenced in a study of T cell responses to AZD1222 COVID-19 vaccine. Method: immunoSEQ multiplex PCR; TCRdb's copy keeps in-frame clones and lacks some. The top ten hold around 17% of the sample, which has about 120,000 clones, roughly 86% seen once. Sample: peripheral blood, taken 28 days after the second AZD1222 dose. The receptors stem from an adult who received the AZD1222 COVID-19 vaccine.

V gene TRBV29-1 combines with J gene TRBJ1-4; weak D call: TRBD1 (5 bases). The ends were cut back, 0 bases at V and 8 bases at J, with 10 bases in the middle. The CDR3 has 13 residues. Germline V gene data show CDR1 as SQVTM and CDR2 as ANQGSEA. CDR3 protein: CSVEDQGSEKLFF. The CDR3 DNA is TGCAGCGTTGAAGATCAGGGTAGCGAAAAACTGTTTTTT.

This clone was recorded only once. The CDR3 DNA reads TGCGCCAGCAGCCAAGATAGACAGGGGGCGATTGGCTACACCTTC. The encoded protein is CASSQDRQGAIGYTF. The J gene is TRBJ1-2, the V gene TRBV4-1; 10 bases are shared with TRBD1. The CDR3 sequence is 15 residues long. Per germline, CDR1 MGHRA and CDR2 YSYEKL. Losses at the gene ends were 0 bases for V and 7 bases for J; bases not matched to a gene: 5.

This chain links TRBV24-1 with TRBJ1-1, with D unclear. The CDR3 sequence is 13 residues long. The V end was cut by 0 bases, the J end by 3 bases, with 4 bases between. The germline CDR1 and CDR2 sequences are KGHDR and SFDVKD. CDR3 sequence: CATSDLGDTEAFF. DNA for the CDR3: TGTGCCACCAGTGATTTGGGAGACACTGAAGCTTTCTTT.

In DNA, the CDR3 is TGTGCCAGCAGCCGAATTTTTAGCGGGAGGTATAGGGAGCAGTACTTC. This sequence encodes CASSRIFSGRYREQYF. The chain has TRBV11-2 and TRBJ2-7; TRBD2 matches at 10 bases. Germline CDR1 and CDR2: SGHAT and FQNNGV. This CDR3 is built from 16 residues. V gave up 5 bases and J gave up 7 bases; unmatched junction bases: 14.

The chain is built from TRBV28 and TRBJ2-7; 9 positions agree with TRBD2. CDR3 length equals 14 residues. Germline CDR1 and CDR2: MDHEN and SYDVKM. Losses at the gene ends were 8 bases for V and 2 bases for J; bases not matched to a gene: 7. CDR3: CASSRAGGPYEQYF. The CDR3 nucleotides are TGTGCCAGCTCTAGAGCGGGGGGCCCCTACGAGCAGTACTTC. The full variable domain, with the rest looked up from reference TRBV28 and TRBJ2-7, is DVKVTQSSRYLVKRTGEKVFLECVQDMDHENMFWYRQDPGLGLRLIYFSYDVKMKEKGDIPEGYSVSREKKERFSLILESASTNQTSMYLCASSRAGGPYEQYFGPGTRLTVT.

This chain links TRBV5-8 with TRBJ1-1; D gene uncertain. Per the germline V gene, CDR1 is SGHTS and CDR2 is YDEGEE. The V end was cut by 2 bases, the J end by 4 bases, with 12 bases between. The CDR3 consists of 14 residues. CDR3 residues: CASSFGEDSTEAFF. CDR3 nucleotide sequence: TGTGCCAGCAGCTTCGGAGAGGATTCCACTGAAGCTTTCTTT. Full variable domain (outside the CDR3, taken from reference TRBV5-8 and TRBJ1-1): EAGVTQSPTHLIKTRGQQATLRCSPISGHTSVYWYQQALGLGLQFLLWYDEGEERNRGNFPPRFSGRQFPNYSSELNVNALELEDSALYLCASSFGEDSTEAFFGQGTRLTVV.

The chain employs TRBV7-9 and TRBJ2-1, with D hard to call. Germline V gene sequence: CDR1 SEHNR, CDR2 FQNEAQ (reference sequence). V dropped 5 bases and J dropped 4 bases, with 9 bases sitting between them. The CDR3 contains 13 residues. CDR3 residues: CASSRLPYNEQFF. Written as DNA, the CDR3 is TGTGCCAGCAGCCGCCTCCCGTACAATGAGCAGTTCTTC.

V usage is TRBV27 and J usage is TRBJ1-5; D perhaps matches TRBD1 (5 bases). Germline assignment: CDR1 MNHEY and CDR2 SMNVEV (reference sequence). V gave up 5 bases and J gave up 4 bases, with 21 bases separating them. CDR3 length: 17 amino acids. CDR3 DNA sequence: TGTGCCAGCAGTCCACACCGGGACCCCCTCGAAAATCAGCCCCAGCATTTT. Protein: CASSPHRDPLENQPQHF.

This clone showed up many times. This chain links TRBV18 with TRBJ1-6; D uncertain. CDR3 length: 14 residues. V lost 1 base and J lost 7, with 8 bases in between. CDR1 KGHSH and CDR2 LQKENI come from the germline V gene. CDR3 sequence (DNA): TGTGCCAGCTCACCACGGGGAGGCAATTCACCCCTCCACTTT. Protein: CASSPRGGNSPLHF.